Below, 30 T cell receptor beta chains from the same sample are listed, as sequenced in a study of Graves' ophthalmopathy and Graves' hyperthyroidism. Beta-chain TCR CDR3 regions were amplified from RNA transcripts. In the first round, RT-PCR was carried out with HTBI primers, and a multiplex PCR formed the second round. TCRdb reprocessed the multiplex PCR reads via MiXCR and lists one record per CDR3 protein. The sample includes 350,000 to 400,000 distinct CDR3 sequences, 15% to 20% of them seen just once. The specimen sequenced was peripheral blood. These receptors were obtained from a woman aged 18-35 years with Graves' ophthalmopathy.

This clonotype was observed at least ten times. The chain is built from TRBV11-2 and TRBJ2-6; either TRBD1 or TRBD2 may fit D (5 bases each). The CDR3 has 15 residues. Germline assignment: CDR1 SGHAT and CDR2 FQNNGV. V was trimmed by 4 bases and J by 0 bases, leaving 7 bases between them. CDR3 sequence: CASSSGASGANVLTF. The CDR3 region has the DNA TGTGCCAGCAGCTCCGGGGCCTCTGGGGCCAACGTCCTGACTTTC.

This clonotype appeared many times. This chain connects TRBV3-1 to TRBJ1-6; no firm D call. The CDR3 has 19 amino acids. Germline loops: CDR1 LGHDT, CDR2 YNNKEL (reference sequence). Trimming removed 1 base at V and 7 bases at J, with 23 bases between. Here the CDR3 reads CASSQGRQIWVAANSPLHF. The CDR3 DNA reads TGTGCCAGCAGCCAAGGGAGGCAAATTTGGGTTGCCGCCAATTCACCCCTCCACTTT.

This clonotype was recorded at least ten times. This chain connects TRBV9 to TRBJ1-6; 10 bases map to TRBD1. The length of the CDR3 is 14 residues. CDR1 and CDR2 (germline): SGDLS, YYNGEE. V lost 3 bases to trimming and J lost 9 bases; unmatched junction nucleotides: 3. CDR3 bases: TGTGCCAGCAGCGCTGGACAGGGGGGTTCACCCCTCCACTTT. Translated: CASSAGQGGSPLHF.

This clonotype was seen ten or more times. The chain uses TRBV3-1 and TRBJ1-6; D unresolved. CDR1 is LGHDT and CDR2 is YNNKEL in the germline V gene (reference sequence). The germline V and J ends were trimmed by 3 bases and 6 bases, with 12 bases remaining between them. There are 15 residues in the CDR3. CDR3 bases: TGTGCCAGCAGCCATGAAGGGATGGGTAATTCACCCCTCCACTTT. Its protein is CASSHEGMGNSPLHF.

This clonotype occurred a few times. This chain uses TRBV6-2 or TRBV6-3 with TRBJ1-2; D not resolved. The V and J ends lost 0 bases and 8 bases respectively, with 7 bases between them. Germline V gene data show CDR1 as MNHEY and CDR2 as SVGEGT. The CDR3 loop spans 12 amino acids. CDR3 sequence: CASSYSMAGYTF. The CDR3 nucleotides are TGTGCCAGCAGTTACTCTATGGCAGGCTACACCTTC.

The CDR3 sequence is CSAGRGDTEAFF. The CDR3 region has the DNA TGCAGTGCAGGGCGCGGGGACACTGAAGCTTTCTTT. J is TRBJ1-1 and V is TRBV20-1; unclear D gene. This CDR3 is 12 amino acids long. Trimming cost V 6 bases and J 3 bases, with 11 bases left between them. Germline V gene sequence: CDR1 DFQATT, CDR2 SNEGSKA (reference sequence).

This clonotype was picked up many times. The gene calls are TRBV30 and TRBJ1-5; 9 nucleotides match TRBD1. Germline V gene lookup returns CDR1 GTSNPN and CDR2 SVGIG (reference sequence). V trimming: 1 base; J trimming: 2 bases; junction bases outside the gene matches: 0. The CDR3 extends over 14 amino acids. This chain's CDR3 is CAWSDRGRNQPQHF. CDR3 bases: TGTGCCTGGAGTGACAGGGGGCGCAATCAGCCCCAGCATTTT. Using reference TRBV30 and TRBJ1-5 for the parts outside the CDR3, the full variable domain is SQTIHQWPATLVQPVGSPLSLECTVEGTSNPNLYWYRQAAGRGLQLLFYSVGIGQISSEVPQNLSASRPQDRQFILSSKKLLLSDSGFYLCAWSDRGRNQPQHFGDGTRLSIL.

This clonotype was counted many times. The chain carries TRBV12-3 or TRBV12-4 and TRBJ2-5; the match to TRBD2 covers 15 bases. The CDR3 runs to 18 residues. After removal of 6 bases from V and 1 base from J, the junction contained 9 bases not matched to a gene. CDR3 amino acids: CASRRGTSGGLFQETQYF. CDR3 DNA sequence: TGTGCCAGCAGGCGAGGGACTAGCGGGGGGCTATTCCAAGAGACCCAGTACTTC.

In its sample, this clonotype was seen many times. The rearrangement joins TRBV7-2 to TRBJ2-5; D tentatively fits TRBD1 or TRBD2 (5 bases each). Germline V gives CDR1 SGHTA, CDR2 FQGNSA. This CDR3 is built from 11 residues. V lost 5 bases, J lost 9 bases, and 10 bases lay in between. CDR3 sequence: CASSLLGAQYF. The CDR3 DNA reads TGTGCCAGCAGCCTCCTGGGGGCCCAGTACTTC.

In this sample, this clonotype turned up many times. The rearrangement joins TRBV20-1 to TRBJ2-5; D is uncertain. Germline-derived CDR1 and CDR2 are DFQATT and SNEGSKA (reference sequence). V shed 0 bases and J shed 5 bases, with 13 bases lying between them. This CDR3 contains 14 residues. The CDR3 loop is CSARDLARAETQYF. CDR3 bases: TGCAGTGCTAGAGATCTGGCCCGGGCTGAGACCCAGTACTTC.

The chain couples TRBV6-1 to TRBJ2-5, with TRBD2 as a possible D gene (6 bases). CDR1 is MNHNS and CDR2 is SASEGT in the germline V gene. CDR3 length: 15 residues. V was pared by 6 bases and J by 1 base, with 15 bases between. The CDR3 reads CASRAAGLPQETQYF. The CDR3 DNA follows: TGTGCCAGCAGGGCAGCGGGCTTGCCCCAAGAGACCCAGTACTTC.

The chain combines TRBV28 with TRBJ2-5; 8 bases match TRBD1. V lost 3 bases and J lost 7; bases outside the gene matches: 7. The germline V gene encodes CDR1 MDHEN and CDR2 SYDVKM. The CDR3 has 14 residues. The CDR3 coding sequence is TGTGCCAGCAGTTTTCTCGGGACAGGCGGGACCCAGTACTTC. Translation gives CASSFLGTGGTQYF.

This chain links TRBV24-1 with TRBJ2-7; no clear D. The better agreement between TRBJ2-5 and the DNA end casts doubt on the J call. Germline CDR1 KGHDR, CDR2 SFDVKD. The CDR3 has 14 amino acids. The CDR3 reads CATSDFGPVETQYF. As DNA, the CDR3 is TGTGCCACCAGTGATTTCGGTCCTGTGGAGACCCAGTACTTC.

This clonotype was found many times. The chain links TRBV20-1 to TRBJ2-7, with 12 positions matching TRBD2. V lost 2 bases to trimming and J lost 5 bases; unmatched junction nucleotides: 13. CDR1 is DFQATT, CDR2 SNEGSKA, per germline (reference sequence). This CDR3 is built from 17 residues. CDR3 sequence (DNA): TGCAGTGCTAGACCCGCTAGCGGGAGGGCCTCTGTGAACGAGCAGTACTTC. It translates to CSARPASGRASVNEQYF.

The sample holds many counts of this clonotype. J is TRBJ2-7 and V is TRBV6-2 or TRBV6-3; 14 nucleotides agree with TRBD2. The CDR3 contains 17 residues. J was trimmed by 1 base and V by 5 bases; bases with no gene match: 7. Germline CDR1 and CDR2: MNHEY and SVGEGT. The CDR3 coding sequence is TGTGCCAGCAGTACGGGACTAGCGGGAGTTTTATCCTACGAGCAGTACTTC. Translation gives CASSTGLAGVLSYEQYF.

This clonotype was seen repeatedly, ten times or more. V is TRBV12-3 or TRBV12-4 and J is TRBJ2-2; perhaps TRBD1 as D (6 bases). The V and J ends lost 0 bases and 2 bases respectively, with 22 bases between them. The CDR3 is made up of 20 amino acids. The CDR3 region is CASSLAGAFVDSINTGELFF. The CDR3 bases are TGTGCCAGCAGTTTAGCTGGGGCCTTTGTGGACAGCATTAACACCGGGGAGCTGTTTTTT.

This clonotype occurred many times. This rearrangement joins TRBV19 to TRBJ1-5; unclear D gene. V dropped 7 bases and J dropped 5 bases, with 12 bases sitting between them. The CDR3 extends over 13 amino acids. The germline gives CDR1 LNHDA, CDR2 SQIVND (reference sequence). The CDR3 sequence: CASIARSYQPQHF. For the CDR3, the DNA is TGTGCCAGTATCGCCCGCAGTTATCAGCCCCAGCATTTT.

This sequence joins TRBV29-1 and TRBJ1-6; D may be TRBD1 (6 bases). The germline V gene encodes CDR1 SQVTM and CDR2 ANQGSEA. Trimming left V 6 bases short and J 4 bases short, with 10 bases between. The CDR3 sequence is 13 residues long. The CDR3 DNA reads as TGCAGCGTACGGACAGATTATAATTCACCCCTCCACTTT. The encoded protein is CSVRTDYNSPLHF.

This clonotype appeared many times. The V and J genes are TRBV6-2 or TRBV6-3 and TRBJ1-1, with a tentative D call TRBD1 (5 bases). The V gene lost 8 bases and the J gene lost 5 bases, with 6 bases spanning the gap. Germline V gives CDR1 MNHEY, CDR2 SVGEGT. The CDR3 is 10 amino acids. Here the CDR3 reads CASRGTEAFF. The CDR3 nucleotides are TGTGCCAGCCGGGGGACTGAAGCTTTCTTT.

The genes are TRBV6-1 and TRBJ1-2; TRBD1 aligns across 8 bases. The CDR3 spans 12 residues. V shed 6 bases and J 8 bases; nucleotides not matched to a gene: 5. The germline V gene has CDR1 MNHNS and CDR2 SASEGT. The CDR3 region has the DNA TGTGCCAGCAGCACTGACAGGGGAGGCTACACCTTC. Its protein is CASSTDRGGYTF.

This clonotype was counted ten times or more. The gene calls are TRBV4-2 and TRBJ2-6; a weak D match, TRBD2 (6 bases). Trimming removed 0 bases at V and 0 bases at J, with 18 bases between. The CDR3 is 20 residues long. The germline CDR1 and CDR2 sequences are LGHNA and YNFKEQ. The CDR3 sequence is CASSQERVWGENSGANVLTF. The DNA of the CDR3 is TGTGCCAGCAGCCAAGAGCGAGTATGGGGGGAAAACTCTGGGGCCAACGTCCTGACTTTC.

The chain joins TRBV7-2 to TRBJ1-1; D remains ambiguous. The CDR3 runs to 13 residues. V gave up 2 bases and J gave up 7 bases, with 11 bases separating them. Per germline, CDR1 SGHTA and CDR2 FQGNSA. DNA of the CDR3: TGTGCCAGCAGCTTAAGTCAGGCGCGTGAAGCTTTCTTT. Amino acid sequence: CASSLSQAREAFF. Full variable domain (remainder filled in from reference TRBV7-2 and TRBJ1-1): GAGVSQSPSNKVTEKGKDVELRCDPISGHTALYWYRQSLGQGLEFLIYFQGNSAPDKSGLPSDRFSAERTGGSVSTLTIQRTQQEDSAVYLCASSLSQAREAFFGQGTRLTVV.

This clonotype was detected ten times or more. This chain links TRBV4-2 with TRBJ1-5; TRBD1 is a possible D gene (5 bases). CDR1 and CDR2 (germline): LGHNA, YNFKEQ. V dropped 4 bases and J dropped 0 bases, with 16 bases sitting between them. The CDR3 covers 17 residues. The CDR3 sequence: CASSPTFRGGSNQPQHF. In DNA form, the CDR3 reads TGTGCCAGCAGCCCCACATTCCGGGGCGGTAGCAATCAGCCCCAGCATTTT.

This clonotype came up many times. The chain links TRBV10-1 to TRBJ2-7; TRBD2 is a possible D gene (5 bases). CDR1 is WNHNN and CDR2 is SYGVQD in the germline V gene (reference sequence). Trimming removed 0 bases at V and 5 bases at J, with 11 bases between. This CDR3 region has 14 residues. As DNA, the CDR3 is TGCGCCAGCAGTGAGTCTCCGGGATCAAACGAGCAGTACTTC. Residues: CASSESPGSNEQYF.

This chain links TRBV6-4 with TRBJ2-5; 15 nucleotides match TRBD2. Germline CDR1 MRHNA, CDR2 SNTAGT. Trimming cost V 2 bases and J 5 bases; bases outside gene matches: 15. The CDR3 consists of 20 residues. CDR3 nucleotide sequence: TGTGCCAGCAGTGACCCTAGGCTAGGGACTAGCGGGGGGTGGGTGGAGACCCAGTACTTC. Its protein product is CASSDPRLGTSGGWVETQYF.

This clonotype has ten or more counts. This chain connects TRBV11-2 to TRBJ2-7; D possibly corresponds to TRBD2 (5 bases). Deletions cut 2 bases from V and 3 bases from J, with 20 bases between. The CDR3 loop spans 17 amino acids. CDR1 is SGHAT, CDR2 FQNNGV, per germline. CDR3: CASSLSHQDLAFYEQYF. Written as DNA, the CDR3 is TGTGCCAGCAGCTTATCTCATCAGGATCTAGCTTTCTACGAGCAGTACTTC.

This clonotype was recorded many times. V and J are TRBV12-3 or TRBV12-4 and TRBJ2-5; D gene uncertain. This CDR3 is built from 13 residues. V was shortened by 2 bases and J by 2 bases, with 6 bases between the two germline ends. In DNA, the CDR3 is TGTGCCAGCAGTTTACCCAGTCAAGAGACCCAGTACTTC. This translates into CASSLPSQETQYF.

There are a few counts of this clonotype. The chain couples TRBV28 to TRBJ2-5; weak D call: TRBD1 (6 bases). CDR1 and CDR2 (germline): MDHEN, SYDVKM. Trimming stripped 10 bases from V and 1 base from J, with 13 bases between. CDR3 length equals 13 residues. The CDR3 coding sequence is TGTGCCACGACGAAGGGGGTCCAAGAGACCCAGTACTTC. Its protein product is CATTKGVQETQYF.

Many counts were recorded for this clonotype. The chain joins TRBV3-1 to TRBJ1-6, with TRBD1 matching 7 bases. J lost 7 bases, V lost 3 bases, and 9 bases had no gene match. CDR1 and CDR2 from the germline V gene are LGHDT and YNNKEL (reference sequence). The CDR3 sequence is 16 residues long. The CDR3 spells CASSQGGRGNNSPLHF. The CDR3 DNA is TGTGCCAGCAGCCAGGGTGGCAGGGGGAACAATTCACCCCTCCACTTT.

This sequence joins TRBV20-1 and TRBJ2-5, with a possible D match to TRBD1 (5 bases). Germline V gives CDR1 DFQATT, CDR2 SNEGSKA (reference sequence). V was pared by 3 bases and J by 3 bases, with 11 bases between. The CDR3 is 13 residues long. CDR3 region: CSASGSGKETQYF. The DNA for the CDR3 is TGCAGTGCTAGTGGGTCAGGGAAAGAGACCCAGTACTTC.